These 13 T cell receptor beta chains share one sample of origin, sequenced in a study of tumor and adjacent non-tumor tissue in lung cancer. A modified ARM-PCR protocol with three rounds of nested PCR amplified TCRbeta. TCRdb called the multiplex PCR reads again in MiXCR, with one record for every CDR3 protein. The top ten hold over 15% of the sample, which has some 100,000 distinct CDR3 sequences, 60% to 65% seen once. No cell sorting was done before RNA was extracted from the tissue. This non-tumor lung sample came from over 3 cm beyond the tumor edge. The sequenced sample consisted of distant non-tumor lung tissue. The receptor set was obtained from a man aged 55-75 years with non-small cell lung cancer.

In regard to this clonotype: A read error is possible here, since a much larger clone lies one base away. J is TRBJ2-1 and V is TRBV12-3 or TRBV12-4; 8 nucleotides agree with TRBD2. The CDR3 runs 14 residues. This CDR3 is CVSSPTSDNNEQFF. The CDR3, as DNA: TGTGTCAGCAGTCCGACTAGCGACAACAATGAGCAGTTCTTC.

In DNA form, the CDR3 reads TGCAGCGTTTCCAGACTAGCGGGGAGATCTAGCACAGATACGCAGTATTTT. Translated, it gives CSVSRLAGRSSTDTQYF. The J gene is TRBJ2-3, the V gene TRBV29-1, with 11 bases aligning to TRBD2. The CDR3 covers 17 residues. With 5 bases clipped from V and 0 bases from J, the junction kept 10 bases outside the gene matches. Germline V gene sequence: CDR1 SQVTM, CDR2 ANQGSEA.

The rearrangement joins TRBV5-1 to TRBJ2-1, with 9 positions matching TRBD2. In germline, CDR1 is SGHRS, CDR2 YFSETQ. The CDR3 has 16 amino acids. V trimming: 4 bases; J trimming: 8 bases; junction bases outside the gene matches: 13. This CDR3 is CASSPGTSSRGDEQFF. The CDR3 coding sequence is TGCGCCAGCAGCCCGGGGACTAGCAGTAGGGGTGATGAGCAGTTCTTC.

This clonotype occurred a few times. J is TRBJ1-1 and V is TRBV28; D unclear. Per the germline V gene, CDR1 is MDHEN and CDR2 is SYDVKM. Trimming removed 2 bases from V and 5 bases from J, with 12 bases in between. CDR3 length equals 14 residues. CDR3 residues: CASSLQPLITEAFF. Written as DNA, the CDR3 is TGTGCCAGCAGTTTACAACCCTTGATTACTGAAGCTTTCTTT.

This chain joins TRBV11-3 and TRBJ2-2; D possibly corresponds to TRBD1 (5 bases). This CDR3 spans 15 amino acids. Germline-derived CDR1 and CDR2 are SGHNT and YENEEA. V was pared by 9 bases and J by 8 bases, with 22 bases between. In DNA form, the CDR3 reads TGTGCCAGTAGTCGGACAAGGGTGGCCACAGGGGAGCTGTTTTTT. Translated, it gives CASSRTRVATGELFF.

Notes on this clonotype: Being one base from a much bigger clone, this may be a read error. The chain has TRBV20-1 and TRBJ2-2; 10 nucleotides match TRBD2. This CDR3 region has 15 residues. V shed 5 bases and J 7 bases; nucleotides not matched to a gene: 10. Per germline, CDR1 DFQATT and CDR2 SNEGSKA (reference sequence). The CDR3 bases are TGCAGTGCTGGCAGCGGGGGGGCCGTGGTCGGGGAGCTGTTTTTT. Translating it yields CSAGSGGAVVGELFF.

As concerns this clonotype: A much larger clone differs by one base, so this may be a read error. The chain links TRBV24-1 to TRBJ2-5, with D unresolved. In germline, CDR1 is KGHDR, CDR2 SFDVKD. The CDR3 is made up of 15 amino acids. CDR3 bases: TGTACCACCAGTGATCCGGACCGTTTCGTAGAGACCCAGTACTTC. The encoded protein is CTTSDPDRFVETQYF.

For this clonotype: A junction boundary mismatches the germline segment, possibly from a read error. The chain has TRBV11-1 and TRBJ2-1, with a weak D call TRBD2 (5 bases). Germline CDR1 is SGHAT and CDR2 is FQDESV (reference sequence). This CDR3 contains 14 residues. In nucleotides, the CDR3 is TGTGCCAGCAGCATTAGTGGGAGAAGCAATGATCAGTTCTTT. It encodes CASSISGRSNDQFF.

This clonotype was seen a few times. Relative to the germline gene, one junction end is altered; a read error may explain this. The chain links TRBV10-2 to TRBJ1-5; 9 bases align to TRBD1. The CDR3 sequence is 14 residues long. CDR1 and CDR2 from the germline V gene are WSHSY and SAAADI. The CDR3 sequence is CVSCAQGAGQPQHF. CDR3 nucleotide sequence: TGCGTCAGCTGTGCACAGGGGGCTGGGCAGCCCCAGCATTTT.

In the case of this clonotype: In this CDR3 the conserved last residue, phenylalanine or tryptophan, is missing, so a read error is likely. The rearrangement uses TRBV6-2 or TRBV6-3 and TRBJ2-1; 9 bases are shared with TRBD2. Germline CDR1 is MNHEY and CDR2 is SVGEGT. The CDR3 contains 16 residues. CDR3 sequence: CPSSTLIIAGDNEQFL. CDR3 in DNA: TGTCCCAGCAGCACCCTGATAATAGCGGGGGACAATGAGCAGTTCCTC.

As for this clonotype: One end of the junction does not line up with germline, which may come from a read error. The V call is TRBV20-1, the J call TRBJ2-1; TRBD1 matches at 11 bases. CDR1 and CDR2 from the germline V gene are DFQATT and SNEGSKA (reference sequence). There are 16 residues in the CDR3. The CDR3 is CNARLTPGQGVNEQFF. CDR3 DNA sequence: TGCAATGCTAGACTTACACCGGGACAGGGGGTCAATGAGCAGTTCTTC.

Remarks on this clonotype: This clone may be a read error of a much larger clone one base away. This chain connects TRBV6-5 to TRBJ2-1, with D possibly matching TRBD2 (5 bases). Trimming cost V 7 bases and J 6 bases, with 16 bases left between them. The CDR3 has 14 residues. CDR1 and CDR2 from the germline V gene are MNHEY and SVGAGI. Here the CDR3 DNA reads TGTGCCAGCAAAACGGGTAGCGAGGGCAATGAGCAGTTCTTC. It is translated as CASKTGSEGNEQFF.

Turning to this clonotype: The conserved closing phenylalanine or tryptophan is absent in this CDR3, likely reflecting a read error. The gene calls are TRBV5-6 and TRBJ2-7; D assignment may be TRBD1 or TRBD2 (5 bases each). Per germline, CDR1 SGHDT and CDR2 YYEEEE. CDR3 length equals 16 residues. CDR3 nucleotides: TGTGCAAGCAGCTGGAGCCCAGGGACGGGGAACTACGAGCAGTACCTC. This codes for CASSWSPGTGNYEQYL.